This entry is about one T cell receptor beta chain. Antigen unknown. Other nucleotide sequences in the sample specify the same CDR3. These data come from a study of cytomegalovirus exposure and HLA in healthy donors. Study outcomes and limitations: There were some V segments, including TRBV6-2 and TRBV6-3, excluded as indistinguishable.

Amplification used 60 Vbeta primers and 13 Jbeta primers. Sequencing used immunoSEQ multiplex PCR; TCRdb keeps in-frame clones, though not all of them. The data hold under 200,000 clones, with 75% to 85% observed a single time. CDR1 and CDR2 from the germline V gene are SGHRS and YFSETQ. CDR3 length equals 12 residues. V dropped 4 bases and J dropped 3 bases, with 8 bases sitting between them. Sequenced: PBMCs. The source of this sequence is a young woman in good health and CMV-seronegative. The genes are TRBV5-1 and TRBJ2-7; D is perhaps TRBD1 (6 bases). This CDR3 is CASSPDSYEQYF. The DNA of the CDR3 is TGCGCCAGCAGCCCGGACAGCTACGAGCAGTACTTC.